Given below is one T cell receptor (beta chain) in context. Its specificity is not known. The data were taken from a study of blood T cells in healthy people across ages. Then a second PCR, running about 6 to 12 cycles, was carried out with a sample-barcoded 5' primer and a J-beta primer mix. TCRdb re-called the 5' RACE reads through MiXCR, storing one row per CDR3 protein. The table shows some 860,000 distinct CDR3 sequences, with about 56% occurring only once. V was shortened by 0 bases and J by 4 bases, with 8 bases between the two germline ends. Germline CDR1 LNHNV, CDR2 YYDKDF (reference sequence). The CDR3 is 14 amino acids. Study-level results: Measured against age, TCR beta diversity per million T cells decreased in a roughly linear manner.

This rearrangement joins TRBV15 to TRBJ2-3; tentatively, D is TRBD1 (5 bases). The sample comprised blood. This clonotype was obtained from a man aged 40-50 years in good health. The CDR3 region is CATSRDRAADTQYF. The CDR3 region has the DNA TGTGCCACCAGCAGAGACAGGGCTGCAGATACGCAGTATTTT.